The present T cell receptor (beta chain) was sequenced within a study of blood T cell repertoires in COVID-19. Study summary: Sites in the United States, Italy and Spain provided acute and convalescent COVID-19 samples. T cells, B-cell-depleted T cells, or PBMCs provided the cDNA or gDNA that served as material.

Profiled with immunoSEQ multiplex PCR; TCRdb holds only in-frame clones, not every one. The table records hundreds of thousands of clones, more than 75% of them present only once. V was clipped by 3 bases and J by 5 bases, with 3 bases between them. The CDR3 length is 11 residues. Germline lookup yields CDR1 LNHDA and CDR2 SQIVND (reference sequence). Sequencing input: peripheral blood. The TCR sequence derives from a man aged 55-75 years with acute or convalescent COVID-19. The V call is TRBV19, the J call TRBJ2-3, with D uncertain. Written as DNA, the CDR3 is TGTGCCAGTAGTATTCTAGATACGCAGTATTTT. Translation: CASSILDTQYF.